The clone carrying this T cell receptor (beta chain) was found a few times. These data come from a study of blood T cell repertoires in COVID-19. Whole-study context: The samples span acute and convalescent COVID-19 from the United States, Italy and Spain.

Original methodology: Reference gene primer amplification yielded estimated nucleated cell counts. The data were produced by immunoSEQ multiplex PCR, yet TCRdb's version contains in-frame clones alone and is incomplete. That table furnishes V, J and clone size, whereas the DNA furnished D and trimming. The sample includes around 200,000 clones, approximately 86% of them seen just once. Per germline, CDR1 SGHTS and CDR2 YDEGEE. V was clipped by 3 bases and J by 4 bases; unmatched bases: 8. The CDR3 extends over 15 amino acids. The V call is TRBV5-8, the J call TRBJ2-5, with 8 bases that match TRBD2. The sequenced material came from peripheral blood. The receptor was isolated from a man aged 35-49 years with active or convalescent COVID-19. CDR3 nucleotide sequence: TGTGCCAGCAGCTCGGGGGGGCTGGAGTTAGAGACCCAGTACTTC. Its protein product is CASSSGGLELETQYF.